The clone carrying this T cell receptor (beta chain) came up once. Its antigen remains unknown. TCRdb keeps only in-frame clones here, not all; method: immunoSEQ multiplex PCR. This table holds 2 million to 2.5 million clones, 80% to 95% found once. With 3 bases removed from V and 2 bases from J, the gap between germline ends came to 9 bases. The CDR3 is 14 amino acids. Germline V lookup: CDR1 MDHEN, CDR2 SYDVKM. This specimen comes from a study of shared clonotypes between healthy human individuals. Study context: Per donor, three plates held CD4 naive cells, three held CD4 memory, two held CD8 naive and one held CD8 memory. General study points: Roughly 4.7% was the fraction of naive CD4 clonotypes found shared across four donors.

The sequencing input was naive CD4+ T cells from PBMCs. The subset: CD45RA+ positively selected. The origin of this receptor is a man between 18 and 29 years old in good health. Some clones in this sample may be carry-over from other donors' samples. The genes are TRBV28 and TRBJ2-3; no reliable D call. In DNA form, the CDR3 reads TGTGCCAGCAGTTTCGAGAGACTCACAGATACGCAGTATTTT. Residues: CASSFERLTDTQYF.